This T cell receptor beta chain was retrieved from a study of OX40 agonist ivuxolimab in advanced cancers. About the study: The dose of intravenous ivuxolimab that patients received every 2 weeks ranged from 0.01 to 10 mg/kg. Recorded diagnoses for dose-escalation patients were hepatocellular carcinoma, melanoma, renal cell or head and neck cancer. Study conclusions and caveats: Both CD4+ and CD8+ T cell populations in blood had undergone clonal expansion by week 6 at 0.1 to 3.0 mg/kg. Researchers report that CD8+ T cells had, on average, more expanded clones than CD4+.

Profiled with immunoSEQ multiplex PCR; TCRdb holds only in-frame clones, not every one. Here the sample spans tens of thousands of clones, around 86% being singletons. This CDR3 comprises 13 residues. Per germline, CDR1 MNHEY and CDR2 SMNVEV (reference sequence). With 0 bases removed from V and 3 bases from J, the gap between germline ends came to 5 bases. Remarks on this clone: Its target is not known.

This TCR was sampled from an adult with an advanced solid tumor such as melanoma, head and neck, liver or kidney cancer. The source was CD4+ or CD8+ T cells sorted from blood, collected in a trial of the OX40 agonist ivuxolimab. The chain joins TRBV27 to TRBJ1-1; D gene ambiguous. CDR3 sequence: CASSLSAYTEAFF. CDR3 DNA sequence: TGTGCCAGCAGTTTATCAGCGTACACTGAAGCTTTCTTT.